Reported below is one T cell receptor beta chain. This sample is part of a study of cytotoxic CD8 clonotypes in ibrutinib-treated CLL. Data came from immunoSEQ multiplex PCR; TCRdb stores just in-frame clones and leaves some out. The data hold about 200,000 clones, with roughly 65% observed a single time. CDR1 and CDR2 from the germline V gene are MNHEY and SVGAGI. The CDR3 spans 15 residues. Losses at the gene ends were 4 bases for V and 2 bases for J; bases not matched to a gene: 7. The source was PBMCs, collected after 12 months of ibrutinib treatment. This chain uses TRBV6-5 with TRBJ2-5; 7 nucleotides line up with TRBD2. The clonotype was recovered from a human donor with chronic lymphocytic leukemia. CDR3 in DNA: TGTGCCAGCAGTTTAGTAGCGGGCACACAAGAGACCCAGTACTTC. This encodes CASSLVAGTQETQYF.